Listed here are 11 T cell receptor beta chains from one sample, sequenced in a study of beta chain features in type 1 diabetes. The entirety of the isolated RNA underwent reverse transcription, so expressed TCRB transcripts were sequenced. Some clones are missing from TCRdb's copy, which holds only in-frame ones; the method was immunoSEQ multiplex PCR. This table holds 150,000 to 200,000 clones, approximately 8.4% found once. Sequenced material: central memory CD4+ T cells from blood. The receptors derive from a young woman in good health.

This clone was counted between two and nine times. This chain connects TRBV5-4 to TRBJ2-7; the D gene is possibly TRBD1 (6 bases). Germline V gene data show CDR1 as SGHNT and CDR2 as YYREEE (reference sequence). V lost 4 bases to trimming and J lost 3 bases, with 17 bases between them. The CDR3 length is 15 residues. The CDR3 spells CASSQVSGVVYEQYF. Here the CDR3 DNA reads TGTGCCAGCAGCCAAGTCTCAGGGGTGGTCTACGAGCAGTACTTC.

The V call is TRBV18, the J call TRBJ1-2, with TRBD1 identical over 9 bases. This CDR3 contains 14 residues. From germline, CDR1 is KGHSH and CDR2 LQKENI. The V gene end was trimmed by 3 bases and the J gene end by 5 bases; junction bases not matched to a gene: 4. The CDR3 bases are TGTGCCAGCTCACCCTTGACAGGGGGTTATGGCTACACCTTC. Protein sequence: CASSPLTGGYGYTF.

There are a few counts of this clone. The gene calls are TRBV10-3 and TRBJ1-5, with a tentative D call TRBD1 (6 bases). Trimming pared 5 bases from V and 2 bases from J, leaving 10 bases between. This CDR3 region has 14 residues. The V gene's germline CDR1 is ENHRY and CDR2 SYGVKD. This chain's CDR3 is CAISPTGRNQPQHF. CDR3 nucleotides: TGTGCCATCAGTCCGACAGGACGCAATCAGCCCCAGCATTTT.

This clone was counted only a few times. The CDR3 here is CASRTPQGLAEAFF. CDR3 bases: TGTGCCAGCAGGACTCCCCAGGGGTTAGCCGAAGCTTTCTTT. This sequence joins TRBV6-5 and TRBJ1-1; TRBD1 might be the D (6 bases). The CDR3 consists of 14 residues. Germline-derived CDR1 and CDR2 are MNHEY and SVGAGI. Deletions cut 6 bases from V and 8 bases from J, with 19 bases between.

This clone was detected only a few times. The V call is TRBV4-2, the J call TRBJ1-5; 10 positions agree with TRBD1. Germline loops: CDR1 LGHNA, CDR2 YNFKEQ. With 5 bases clipped from V and 7 bases from J, the junction kept 8 bases outside the gene matches. The CDR3 is 15 residues long. DNA for the CDR3: TGTGCCAGCAGCTCTTGGACAGGGGGAAGACAGCCCCAGCATTTT. It encodes CASSSWTGGRQPQHF.

The chain carries TRBV19 and TRBJ1-1; TRBD1 matches at 10 bases. This CDR3 is built from 16 residues. CDR1 is LNHDA and CDR2 is SQIVND in the germline V gene (reference sequence). The V and J ends lost 5 bases and 0 bases, in that order; junction bases with no gene match: 6. CDR3: CASSLTGQGMNTEAFF. The CDR3 nucleotides are TGTGCCAGTAGTCTAACGGGACAGGGGATGAACACTGAAGCTTTCTTT.

The V gene is TRBV15, the J gene TRBJ2-3; 9 nucleotides align to TRBD1. Germline loops: CDR1 LNHNV, CDR2 YYDKDF (reference sequence). CDR3 length: 15 amino acids. V shed 5 bases and J 3 bases; nucleotides not matched to a gene: 6. The chain's CDR3 is CATSWGDRATDTQYF. The CDR3 bases are TGTGCCACCAGCTGGGGGGACAGGGCTACAGATACGCAGTATTTT.

This CDR3 reads CASSLTGGEAFF. The DNA for the CDR3 is TGTGCCAGCAGCTTAACGGGTGGTGAAGCTTTCTTT. The chain recombines TRBV13 with TRBJ1-1; D not resolved. V shed 2 bases and J shed 7 bases, with 8 bases lying between them. CDR3 length equals 12 residues. Looked up from germline, CDR1 is PRHDT and CDR2 is FYEKMQ (reference sequence).

This clone was found once. The CDR3 DNA follows: TGCGCCAGCAGCTCCGTGGCGGGAGGCGAATACAATGAGCAGTTCTTC. It translates to CASSSVAGGEYNEQFF. V and J are TRBV5-1 and TRBJ2-1; TRBD2 aligns across 8 bases. There are 16 residues in the CDR3. Germline values: CDR1 SGHRS, CDR2 YFSETQ. V lost 3 bases and J lost 4; bases outside the gene matches: 9.

The V gene is TRBV5-1, the J gene TRBJ1-2; D is perhaps TRBD1 (6 bases). The CDR3 runs 13 residues. The germline gives CDR1 SGHRS, CDR2 YFSETQ. With 4 bases removed from V and 5 bases from J, the gap between germline ends came to 12 bases. CDR3 loop: CASSGGQRYGYTF. Here the CDR3 DNA reads TGCGCCAGCAGCGGTGGACAGCGTTATGGCTACACCTTC. The whole variable domain, remainder taken from reference TRBV5-1 and TRBJ1-2, is KAGVTQTPRYLIKTRGQQVTLSCSPISGHRSVSWYQQTPGQGLQFLFEYFSETQRNKGNFPGRFSGRQFSNSRSEMNVSTLELGDSALYLCASSGGQRYGYTFGSGTRLTVV.

In this sample, this clone turned up a few times. The CDR3 DNA reads TGCGCCAGCAGCCGACAGGGGGGTGCCTTGGATGAGCAGTTCTTC. Translating it yields CASSRQGGALDEQFF. The chain combines TRBV5-1 with TRBJ2-1, with 9 bases identical to TRBD1. J lost 8 bases, V lost 4 bases, and 10 bases had no gene match. CDR3 length equals 15 residues. Germline CDR1 is SGHRS and CDR2 is YFSETQ.